This T cell receptor (beta chain) stems from a study of CD8 T cells in Susac syndrome. With random hexamers, reverse transcription was performed on about 0.5 to 1 ug of RNA. Amplification of TCR beta CDR3 spanned 54 Vbeta and 13 Jbeta via immunoSEQ multiplex PCR. TCRdb re-analysed the immunoSEQ multiplex PCR reads in MiXCR, keeping a single row per CDR3 protein. Of 200,000 to 250,000 distinct CDR3 sequences detected, 85% to 95% appear once; the ten largest clones hold less than 0.075%. This CDR3 is built from 15 residues. V lost 6 bases and J lost 1, with 15 bases in between. CDR1 is SGDLS, CDR2 YYNGEE, per germline.

This receptor was obtained from a human donor with multiple sclerosis. The sample was CD4+ T cells from PBMCs. The chain is built from TRBV9 and TRBJ2-3, with a weak D call TRBD1 (6 bases). CDR3 coding DNA: TGTGCCAGCACCACGAGGGACACAGGCACAGATACGCAGTATTTT. Its translation is CASTTRDTGTDTQYF.